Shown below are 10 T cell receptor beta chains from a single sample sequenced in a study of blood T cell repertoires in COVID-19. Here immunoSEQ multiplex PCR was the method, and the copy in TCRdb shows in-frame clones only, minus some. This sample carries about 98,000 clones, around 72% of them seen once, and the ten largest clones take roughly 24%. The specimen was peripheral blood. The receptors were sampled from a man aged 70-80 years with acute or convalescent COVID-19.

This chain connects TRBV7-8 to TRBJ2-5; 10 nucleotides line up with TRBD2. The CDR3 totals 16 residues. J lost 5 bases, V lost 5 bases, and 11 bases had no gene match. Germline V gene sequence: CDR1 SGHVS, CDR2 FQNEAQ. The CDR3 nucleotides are TGTGCCAGCAGCCTTCAATTAGCGGGAGGAGCCGAGACCCAGTACTTC. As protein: CASSLQLAGGAETQYF.

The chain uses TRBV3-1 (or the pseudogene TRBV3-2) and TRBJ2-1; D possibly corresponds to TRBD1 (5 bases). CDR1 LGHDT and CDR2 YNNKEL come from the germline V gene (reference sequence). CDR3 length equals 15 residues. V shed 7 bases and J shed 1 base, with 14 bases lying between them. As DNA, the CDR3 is TGTGCCAGCACCGCGGCGGACAAATCCTACAATGAGCAGTTCTTC. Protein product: CASTAADKSYNEQFF.

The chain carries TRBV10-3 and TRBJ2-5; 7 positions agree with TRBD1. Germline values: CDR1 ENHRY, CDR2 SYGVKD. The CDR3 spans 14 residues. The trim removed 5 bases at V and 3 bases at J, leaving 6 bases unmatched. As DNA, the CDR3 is TGTGCCATCAGTAATCCCGGGACAGAAGAGACCCAGTACTTC. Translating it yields CAISNPGTEETQYF.

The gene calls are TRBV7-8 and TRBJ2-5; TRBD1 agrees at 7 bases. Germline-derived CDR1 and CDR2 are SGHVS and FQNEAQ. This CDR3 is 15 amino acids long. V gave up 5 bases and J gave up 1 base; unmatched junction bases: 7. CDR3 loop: CASSELTGSQETQYF. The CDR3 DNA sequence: TGTGCCAGCAGCGAACTGACAGGGAGCCAAGAGACCCAGTACTTC.

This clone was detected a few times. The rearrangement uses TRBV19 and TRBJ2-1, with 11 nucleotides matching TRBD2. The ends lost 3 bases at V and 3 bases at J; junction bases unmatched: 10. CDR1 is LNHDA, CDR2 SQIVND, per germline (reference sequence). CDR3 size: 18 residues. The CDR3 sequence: CASSIGTSGRTVYNEQFF. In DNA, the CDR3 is TGTGCCAGTAGTATCGGGACTAGCGGCCGTACAGTCTACAATGAGCAGTTCTTC.

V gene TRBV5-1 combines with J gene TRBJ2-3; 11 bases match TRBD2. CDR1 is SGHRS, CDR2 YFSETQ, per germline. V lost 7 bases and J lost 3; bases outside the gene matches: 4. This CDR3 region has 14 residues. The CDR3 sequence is CASLAGGGTDTQYF. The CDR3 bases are TGCGCCAGCTTAGCGGGAGGGGGAACAGATACGCAGTATTTT.

CDR3 bases: TGTGCCAGCAGCTCCCCCGGGGCAACTAATGAAAAACTGTTTTTT. Protein sequence: CASSSPGATNEKLFF. The rearrangement links TRBV28 to TRBJ1-4; D not certain. The germline V gene encodes CDR1 MDHEN and CDR2 SYDVKM. Trimming took off 6 bases at V and 0 bases at J, with 11 bases between the two ends. CDR3 length: 15 residues.

The CDR3 is CASSSFPRGPNEQFF. The CDR3 nucleotides are TGTGCCAGCAGCTCTTTTCCGCGGGGGCCAAATGAGCAGTTCTTC. J is TRBJ2-1 and V is TRBV7-2; the D gene is possibly TRBD2 (7 bases). The CDR3 has 15 amino acids. Deletions cut 4 bases from V and 7 bases from J, with 17 bases between. CDR1 and CDR2 (germline): SGHTA, FQGNSA.

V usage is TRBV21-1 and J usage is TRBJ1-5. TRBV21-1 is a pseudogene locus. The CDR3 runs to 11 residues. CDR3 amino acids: CASSSRWPGHF. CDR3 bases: TGTGCCAGCAGCTCCCGGTGGCCGGGGCATTTT.

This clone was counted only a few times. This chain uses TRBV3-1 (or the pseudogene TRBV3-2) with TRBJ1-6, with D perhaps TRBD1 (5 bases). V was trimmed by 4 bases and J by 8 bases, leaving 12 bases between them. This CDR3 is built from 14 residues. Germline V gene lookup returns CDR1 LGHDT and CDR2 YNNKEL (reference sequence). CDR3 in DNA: TGTGCCAGCAGCCCCAGGGATCGAGATTCACCCCTCCACTTT. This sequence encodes CASSPRDRDSPLHF.